Given below is one T cell receptor (beta chain) in context. The CDR3 is 15 residues long. Trimming removed 2 bases at V and 0 bases at J, with 9 bases between. The V gene's germline CDR1 is KGHSH and CDR2 LQKENI. These data originate in a study of cytomegalovirus exposure and HLA in healthy donors. PCR amplification relied on 60 Vbeta primers (plus 13 Jbeta primers). TCRdb's copy holds only in-frame clones and misses some; the assay was immunoSEQ multiplex PCR. The sample lists roughly 58,000 clones, approximately 80% occurring once. This clonotype originated in a human donor in good health. The specimen sequenced was PBMCs. The rearrangement uses TRBV18 and TRBJ2-3, with D perhaps matching TRBD1 (6 bases). CDR3 in DNA: TGTGCCAGCTCACCAGGACAGATTAGCACAGATACGCAGTATTTT. Its protein is CASSPGQISTDTQYF.